The 20 T cell receptor beta chains below all came from one sample that was sequenced in a study of blood T cells in healthy people across ages. A J-beta primer mix and a sample-barcoded 5' primer were used in a second PCR of roughly 6 to 12 cycles. TCRdb processed the 5' RACE reads anew with MiXCR; each CDR3 protein has one entry. This sample has about 840,000 distinct CDR3 sequences, with almost 30% found just once. This sample was also put to use in a study of T cells of mothers and their children.

Sequenced: blood. These receptors were taken from a woman aged 40 to 50 in good health.

A few counts support this clonotype. The chain has TRBV15 and TRBJ2-7; D unclear. In germline, CDR1 is LNHNV, CDR2 YYDKDF (reference sequence). The CDR3 sequence is 13 residues long. V lost 0 bases and J 3 bases, leaving 6 bases between the germline ends. The CDR3 reads CATSRDTFYEQYF. In DNA, the CDR3 is TGTGCCACCAGCAGAGATACTTTCTACGAGCAGTACTTC.

This clonotype was detected a few times. This chain uses TRBV9 with TRBJ2-2, with 7 bases lining up with TRBD2. The CDR3 spans 17 residues. V lost 2 bases and J lost 0; bases outside the gene matches: 7. Germline loops: CDR1 SGDLS, CDR2 YYNGEE. CDR3 coding DNA: TGTGCCAGCAGCGTCATGGGCGGGGGATCGAACACCGGGGAGCTGTTTTTT. Its protein product is CASSVMGGGSNTGELFF.

The V and J genes are TRBV5-5 and TRBJ1-1, with unresolved D. V gave up 1 base and J gave up 1 base, with 11 bases separating them. CDR3 size: 15 residues. CDR1 and CDR2 (germline): SGHKS, YYEKEE (reference sequence). CDR3 DNA sequence: TGTGCCAGCAGCTTGTTACTACTCACGAACACTGAAGCTTTCTTT. It is translated as CASSLLLLTNTEAFF. The variable domain in full, with the rest retrieved from reference TRBV5-5 and TRBJ1-1, is DAGVTQSPTHLIKTRGQQVTLRCSPISGHKSVSWYQQVLGQGPQFIFQYYEKEERGRGNFPDRFSARQFPNYSSELNVNALLLGDSALYLCASSLLLLTNTEAFFGQGTRLTVV.

V gene TRBV7-2 combines with J gene TRBJ2-2, with a weak D call TRBD1 (5 bases). Trimming took 5 bases from V and 2 from J, leaving 15 bases between them. The CDR3 is made up of 16 amino acids. The germline gives CDR1 SGHTA, CDR2 FQGNSA. The DNA of the CDR3 is TGTGCCAGCAGCAAGACAAGGGGCTCCAACACCGGGGAGCTGTTTTTT. Residues: CASSKTRGSNTGELFF.

This clonotype showed up many times. The gene calls are TRBV7-9 and TRBJ2-1; possibly TRBD1 or TRBD2 for D (5 bases each). Germline CDR1 SEHNR, CDR2 FQNEAQ (reference sequence). Trimming pared 1 base from V and 10 bases from J, leaving 11 bases between. The CDR3 length is 13 residues. The chain's CDR3 is CASSLVGRREQFF. The CDR3 DNA is TGTGCCAGCAGCTTAGTGGGACGAAGAGAGCAGTTCTTC.

This clonotype was detected only a few times. CDR3 bases: TGTGCCAGCGCTTACATCGGTCAGCCCCAGCATTTT. This translates into CASAYIGQPQHF. This chain joins TRBV7-8 and TRBJ1-5; the D is unclear. The CDR3 sequence is 12 residues long. Trimming removed 8 bases at V and 6 bases at J, with 11 bases between. Germline CDR1 is SGHVS and CDR2 is FQNEAQ.

CDR3: CASTVSGVLDNEQFF. The CDR3 region has the DNA TGTGCCAGTACTGTTTCTGGGGTTCTGGACAATGAGCAGTTCTTC. The V call is TRBV19, the J call TRBJ2-1; D is ambiguous. The V end was cut by 7 bases, the J end by 5 bases, with 18 bases between. The length of the CDR3 is 15 residues. Germline CDR1 and CDR2: LNHDA and SQIVND (reference sequence).

V usage is TRBV5-1 and J usage is TRBJ2-7; D might be TRBD2 (6 bases). CDR3 size: 18 residues. Per the germline V gene, CDR1 is SGHRS and CDR2 is YFSETQ. Trimming took off 0 bases at V and 7 bases at J, with 26 bases between the two ends. CDR3 sequence: CASSLGWPLEGRGNEQYF. In DNA form, the CDR3 reads TGCGCCAGCAGCTTGGGATGGCCGTTGGAGGGTCGCGGAAATGAGCAGTACTTC.

This clonotype has ten or more counts. The J gene is TRBJ2-1, the V gene TRBV27; no definite D call. The germline gives CDR1 MNHEY, CDR2 SMNVEV (reference sequence). V gave up 6 bases and J gave up 9 bases, with 9 bases separating them. This CDR3 is 11 amino acids long. The CDR3 DNA sequence: TGTGCCAGCAGGTCAGTGGGTGAGCAGTTCTTC. It is translated as CASRSVGEQFF.

The rearrangement joins TRBV5-4 to TRBJ2-1; 9 bases are shared with TRBD2. There are 16 residues in the CDR3. The germline V gene has CDR1 SGHNT and CDR2 YYREEE (reference sequence). Trimming took 2 bases from V and 8 from J; bases not matched to a gene: 11. DNA of the CDR3: TGTGCCAGCAGCTTACGTCGGCTAGCGGGGAACGATGAGCAGTTCTTC. This gives the protein CASSLRRLAGNDEQFF.

This clonotype was counted ten times or more. The chain couples TRBV6-5 to TRBJ2-3, with 9 positions matching TRBD2. This CDR3 has 17 amino acids. Germline V gives CDR1 MNHEY, CDR2 SVGAGI. The ends lost 0 bases at V and 7 bases at J; junction bases unmatched: 11. The CDR3 spells CASSYSGTSLLGNTQYF. Written as DNA, the CDR3 is TGTGCCAGCAGTTACTCCGGGACTAGCCTCTTGGGAAATACGCAGTATTTT.

This clonotype was detected a few times. V usage is TRBV7-2 and J usage is TRBJ2-6; a weak D match, TRBD2 (7 bases). Trimming removed 1 base at V and 0 bases at J, with 13 bases between. Germline CDR1 reads SGHTA; CDR2 reads FQGNSA. This CDR3 has 18 residues. The CDR3 sequence is CASSLEGGASSGANVLTF. The CDR3 nucleotides read TGTGCCAGCAGCTTAGAGGGGGGGGCCAGCTCTGGGGCCAACGTCCTGACTTTC.

This clonotype was seen many times. The chain employs TRBV7-2 and TRBJ2-1; tentative D call: TRBD1 (6 bases). Germline V gene sequence: CDR1 SGHTA, CDR2 FQGNSA. CDR3 length: 15 residues. V shed 3 bases and J shed 8 bases, with 17 bases lying between them. CDR3 in amino acids: CASSFSRGTGDEQFF. CDR3 nucleotide sequence: TGTGCCAGCAGCTTTTCTAGGGGGACCGGAGATGAGCAGTTCTTC.

This sequence joins TRBV5-1 and TRBJ2-3, with D perhaps assigned TRBD1 or TRBD2 (5 bases each). The CDR3 is 14 residues long. V was clipped by 7 bases and J by 2 bases, with 14 bases between them. Germline CDR1 reads SGHRS; CDR2 reads YFSETQ. The CDR3: CASGPGTATDTQYF. The CDR3 nucleotides are TGCGCCAGCGGCCCTGGGACCGCCACAGATACGCAGTATTTT.

This clonotype was counted ten times or more. The chain couples TRBV9 to TRBJ2-5; 10 bases are a match to TRBD1. Germline CDR1 SGDLS, CDR2 YYNGEE. The CDR3 is made up of 14 amino acids. J lost 6 bases, V lost 0 bases, and 2 bases had no gene match. CDR3 loop: CASSVGQGAQTQYF. The CDR3 DNA reads as TGTGCCAGCAGCGTAGGACAGGGGGCGCAGACCCAGTACTTC.

In its sample, this clonotype was seen many times. The rearrangement joins TRBV7-2 to TRBJ2-3; 8 positions agree with TRBD2. Germline V gene sequence: CDR1 SGHTA, CDR2 FQGNSA. The CDR3 covers 15 residues. V was clipped by 3 bases and J by 4 bases; unmatched bases: 6. Written as DNA, the CDR3 is TGTGCCAGCAGCTTTAGCGGGGAATCGGCAGATACGCAGTATTTT. It encodes CASSFSGESADTQYF.

The CDR3 sequence is CSVVSGGGLWAFF. The CDR3 DNA sequence: TGCAGCGTTGTTAGTGGAGGGGGCCTTTGGGCTTTCTTT. The rearrangement joins TRBV29-1 to TRBJ1-1; 7 bases agree with TRBD1. The CDR3 extends over 13 amino acids. Per germline, CDR1 SQVTM and CDR2 ANQGSEA. The V segment lost 4 bases and the J segment 11 bases; nucleotides outside the gene matches: 13.

In this sample, this clonotype turned up a few times. This sequence joins TRBV5-1 and TRBJ2-3; D is possibly TRBD1 or TRBD2 (5 bases each). This CDR3 is built from 14 residues. CDR1 SGHRS and CDR2 YFSETQ come from the germline V gene. The ends were cut back, 2 bases at V and 5 bases at J, with 12 bases in the middle. CDR3 sequence (DNA): TGCGCCAGCAGCTTAGTCAGGGAGAGAGATACGCAGTATTTT. Protein product: CASSLVRERDTQYF.

This clonotype has a single count. V usage is TRBV3-1 and J usage is TRBJ2-6; TRBD2 matches 13 bases. Unmatched junction bases numbered 5, after V lost 4 bases and J lost 2 bases. Germline CDR1 LGHDT, CDR2 YNNKEL (reference sequence). The CDR3 is 18 residues long. The DNA of the CDR3 is TGTGCCAGCAGCCCGTATGGACTAGCGGGGGCTGGGGCCAACGTCCTGACTTTC. Translation: CASSPYGLAGAGANVLTF.

In its sample, this clonotype was seen a few times. The J gene is TRBJ2-1, the V gene TRBV7-8, with TRBD2 matching over 12 bases. The V gene's germline CDR1 is SGHVS and CDR2 FQNEAQ. V lost 5 bases to trimming and J lost 5 bases; unmatched junction nucleotides: 7. The length of the CDR3 is 16 residues. The CDR3 region is CASSPGASGGDNEQFF. CDR3 DNA sequence: TGTGCCAGCAGCCCCGGGGCTAGCGGGGGGGACAATGAGCAGTTCTTC.